A selection of T cell receptor beta chains follows, all from one sample in a study of blood T cell repertoires in COVID-19. Profiled with immunoSEQ multiplex PCR; TCRdb holds only in-frame clones, not every one. The table has about 150,000 clones, 60% to 85% seen once. Sequencing input: peripheral blood. The receptors derive from a man aged 50 to 59 with active or convalescent COVID-19. The CDR3 runs from the conserved cysteine through the conserved F or W. Fields, in order: V gene, clone size, J gene, D gene, CDR3 DNA, CDR3 protein. D genes are given only for firm matches. Clone size is shown for a subset of rows, as once, few, many or a class of expanded clone.

V: TRBV10-3; size: .; J: TRBJ1-1; D: TRBD1; DNA: TGTGCCACTCGAGATGCACCGGGACAGGAGCTAGAAGCTTTCTTT; CDR3: CATRDAPGQELEAFF
V: TRBV27; size: .; J: TRBJ2-2; D: .; DNA: TGTGCCAGCAGCCTTATGACAGGACTCAACACCGGGGAGCTGTTTTTT; CDR3: CASSLMTGLNTGELFF
V: TRBV10-3; size: .; J: TRBJ1-1; D: TRBD1; DNA: TGTGCCATCACTCGGGACAGTTCTCTCAACACTGAAGCTTTCTTT; CDR3: CAITRDSSLNTEAFF
V: TRBV7-2; size: .; J: TRBJ2-3; D: .; DNA: TGTGCCAGCAGCGCCCTACTAGCTTTGTCTACGCAGTATTTT; CDR3: CASSALLALSTQYF
V: TRBV5-1; size: .; J: TRBJ1-4; D: .; DNA: TGCGCCAGCAGCTTCCCCGACGGAGCCGACGAAAAACTGTTTTTT; CDR3: CASSFPDGADEKLFF
V: TRBV19; size: many; J: TRBJ2-3; D: .; DNA: TGTGCCAGTAGATCGGCGGTGCGGACAAGCACAGATACGCAGTATTTT; CDR3: CASRSAVRTSTDTQYF
V: TRBV3-1/TRBV3-2; size: .; J: TRBJ1-1; D: .; DNA: TGTGCCAGCAGCCCTCCGGGACATTTGAACACTGAAGCTTTCTTT; CDR3: CASSPPGHLNTEAFF
V: TRBV15; size: .; J: TRBJ2-2; D: .; DNA: TGTGCCACCAGCAGAGACCCCACAGGTGTGACCGGGGAGCTGTTTTTT; CDR3: CATSRDPTGVTGELFF
V: TRBV7-2; size: .; J: TRBJ2-1; D: .; DNA: TGTGCCAGCAGCCGGGAGCGGGCGCTGTACAATGAGCAGTTCTTC; CDR3: CASSRERALYNEQFF
V: TRBV7-6; size: .; J: TRBJ2-6; D: .; DNA: TGTGCCAGCAGCTTGACCGGGGTCTCTGGGGCCAACGTCCTGACTTTC; CDR3: CASSLTGVSGANVLTF
V: TRBV7-6; size: .; J: TRBJ2-7; D: TRBD1; DNA: TGTGCCAGCAGCCCTCCACAGGGGGCGTTGTACGAGCAGTACTTC; CDR3: CASSPPQGALYEQYF
V: TRBV7-3; size: .; J: TRBJ2-2; D: TRBD2; DNA: TGTGCCAGCAGCTTACTAGCGGGAGAGGCCGGGGAGCTGTTTTTT; CDR3: CASSLLAGEAGELFF
V: TRBV11-3; size: .; J: TRBJ2-3; D: TRBD2; DNA: TGTGCCAGCAGCCGGGGGGAGGACACATCCGATACGCAGTATTTT; CDR3: CASSRGEDTSDTQYF
V: TRBV19; size: few; J: TRBJ2-7; D: .; DNA: TGTGCCAGTAGTATGACAGGACCCTCCTACGAGCAGTACTTC; CDR3: CASSMTGPSYEQYF
V: TRBV7-8; size: .; J: TRBJ1-2; D: .; DNA: TGTGCCAGCAGTGTCGAGGGCCTACACTATGGCTACACCTTC; CDR3: CASSVEGLHYGYTF
V: TRBV5-1; size: .; J: TRBJ2-1; D: TRBD2; DNA: TGCGCCAGCAGCTTAACGGGAGGCCCCTACAATGAGCAGTTCTTC; CDR3: CASSLTGGPYNEQFF
V: TRBV5-6; size: once; J: TRBJ2-1; D: TRBD2; DNA: TGTGCCAGCAGCTTAGGGACTAGCGGTTTGGGCAATGAGCAGTTCTTC; CDR3: CASSLGTSGLGNEQFF
V: TRBV4-1; size: .; J: TRBJ1-5; D: .; DNA: TGCGCCAGCAGCCTAGTTTTTAATCAGCCCCAGCATTTT; CDR3: CASSLVFNQPQHF
V: TRBV30; size: .; J: TRBJ2-5; D: .; DNA: TGTGCCTGGAGTGTACACAAAGAGACCCAGTACTTC; CDR3: CAWSVHKETQYF
V: TRBV5-1; size: .; J: TRBJ1-6; D: .; DNA: TGCGCCAGCAGCCTTGGGGGCCCGCCGGATTCACCCCTCCACTTT; CDR3: CASSLGGPPDSPLHF
V: TRBV27; size: .; J: TRBJ1-2; D: .; DNA: TGTGCCAGCAGTTTATCGGGAGTCTCCGGCTACACCTTC; CDR3: CASSLSGVSGYTF
V: TRBV28; size: .; J: TRBJ2-1; D: TRBD2; DNA: TGTGCCAGCAGAAGCCCGACGGGGGGGACCTACAATGAGCAGTTCTTC; CDR3: CASRSPTGGTYNEQFF
V: TRBV6-5; size: .; J: TRBJ1-4; D: .; DNA: TGTGCCAGCAGATTCGACAGAAGCTCTAATGAAAAACTGTTTTTT; CDR3: CASRFDRSSNEKLFF
V: TRBV28; size: .; J: TRBJ2-1; D: .; DNA: TGTGCCAGCAGTCCATCCCCCAGGGGCGCGGCCTACAATGAGCAGTTCTTC; CDR3: CASSPSPRGAAYNEQFF
V: TRBV6-5; size: many; J: TRBJ1-2; D: .; DNA: TGTGCCAGCAGTTACTCGGGGCCTGCCTATGGCTACACCTTC; CDR3: CASSYSGPAYGYTF
V: TRBV9; size: .; J: TRBJ2-1; D: TRBD1; DNA: TGTGCCAGCAGCGTCCAATCCGGGACAGGGCTTTACAATGAGCAGTTCTTC; CDR3: CASSVQSGTGLYNEQFF
V: TRBV7-9; size: .; J: TRBJ2-7; D: TRBD2; DNA: TGTGCCAGCAGCTCCCGGGGGGGCGGGCCCTCCTACGAGCAGTACTTC; CDR3: CASSSRGGGPSYEQYF
V: TRBV27; size: .; J: TRBJ1-1; D: TRBD1; DNA: TGTGCGGTTAGGGGGCCGAACACTGAAGCTTTCTTT; CDR3: CAVRGPNTEAFF
V: TRBV24-1; size: .; J: TRBJ2-4; D: TRBD2; DNA: TGTGCCACCAGTGATTTGAACGGGGAGGGAAACATTCAGTACTTC; CDR3: CATSDLNGEGNIQYF
V: TRBV20-1; size: .; J: TRBJ2-7; D: .; DNA: TGCAGTGCCCAACACTCCTACGAGCAGTACTTC; CDR3: CSAQHSYEQYF
V: TRBV7-9; size: .; J: TRBJ2-7; D: .; DNA: TGTGCCAGCAGCTTAACGACTTTCCACGAGCAGTACTTC; CDR3: CASSLTTFHEQYF
V: TRBV11-3; size: .; J: TRBJ2-6; D: .; DNA: TGTGCCAGCAGCCAACGGGGGACCCACTCGGGGGCCAACGTCCTGACTTTC; CDR3: CASSQRGTHSGANVLTF
V: TRBV9; size: .; J: TRBJ2-1; D: TRBD1; DNA: TGTGCCAGCAGCGATGGGACAGGTCAAGAACGAGGTGAGCAGTTCTTC; CDR3: CASSDGTGQERGEQFF
V: TRBV29-1; size: once; J: TRBJ2-5; D: .; DNA: TGCAGCGTTGTAGCAGGGGGGAGCCAAGAGACCCAGTACTTC; CDR3: CSVVAGGSQETQYF
V: TRBV6-5; size: .; J: TRBJ2-3; D: TRBD2; DNA: TGTGCCAGCAACTGGGCGGGGGTCACAGATACGCAGTATTTT; CDR3: CASNWAGVTDTQYF
V: TRBV2; size: .; J: TRBJ2-5; D: .; DNA: TGTGCCAGCAGCGCACTCCAGGGAAAAGGCCAAGAGACCCAGTACTTC; CDR3: CASSALQGKGQETQYF
V: TRBV28; size: once; J: TRBJ2-5; D: .; DNA: TGTGCCAGCAGTCCCGGGGGAGCGGATCCGGAGACCCAGTACTTC; CDR3: CASSPGGADPETQYF
V: TRBV5-1; size: .; J: TRBJ2-7; D: .; DNA: TGCGCCAGCAGGTCAGGCCCCTCCTACGAGCAGTACTTC; CDR3: CASRSGPSYEQYF
V: TRBV24-1; size: .; J: TRBJ1-2; D: .; DNA: TGTGCCACCAGTGATGTGGGGCGATATGGCTACACCTTC; CDR3: CATSDVGRYGYTF
V: TRBV13; size: .; J: TRBJ1-1; D: .; DNA: TGTGCCAGCAGCTTAGGTAGCGGGCACACTGAAGCTTTCTTT; CDR3: CASSLGSGHTEAFF
V: TRBV27; size: .; J: TRBJ2-1; D: TRBD2; DNA: TGTGCCAGCAGGGGACTAGCGGGAGGGCTTGAGCAGTTCTTC; CDR3: CASRGLAGGLEQFF
V: TRBV2; size: once; J: TRBJ2-5; D: .; DNA: TGTGCCAGCAGCGTACAGGTGGAGACCCAGTACTTC; CDR3: CASSVQVETQYF
V: TRBV10-3; size: .; J: TRBJ1-2; D: .; DNA: TGTGCCATCAGTTCGCAGGGGCGCGGCTACACCTTC; CDR3: CAISSQGRGYTF
V: TRBV6-4; size: .; J: TRBJ1-2; D: TRBD1; DNA: TGTGCCAGCAGTGACTCGGCAGGGGGCTTCTATGGCTACACCTTC; CDR3: CASSDSAGGFYGYTF
V: TRBV27; size: .; J: TRBJ2-7; D: TRBD1; DNA: TGTGCCAGCAGTTTAGGTGGCAGGGGGCGCTTGCAGTACTTC; CDR3: CASSLGGRGRLQYF
V: TRBV12-3/TRBV12-4; size: .; J: TRBJ2-1; D: TRBD2; DNA: TGTGCCAGCAGTTGGACTAGCGGCAATGAGCAGTTCTTC; CDR3: CASSWTSGNEQFF
V: TRBV7-6; size: .; J: TRBJ2-2; D: .; DNA: TGTGCCAGCAGCTACAGGGTGGGGGAAGGCCCTGTAGGCAGGGATCCCGGGGAGCTGTTTTTT; CDR3: CASSYRVGEGPVGRDPGELFF
V: TRBV5-8; size: .; J: TRBJ2-7; D: .; DNA: TGTGCCAGCAGCTTGGCTTGGTCCCCAGGGAACCACGAGCAGTACTTC; CDR3: CASSLAWSPGNHEQYF
V: TRBV24-1; size: .; J: TRBJ1-5; D: .; DNA: TGTGCCACCAGTGGAGACAGCAATAGCAATCAGCCCCAGCATTTT; CDR3: CATSGDSNSNQPQHF